This TCR beta chain derives from a study of beta chain features in type 1 diabetes. Findings and limits, study-wide: An over-representation of cells with high TCR expression could result from cDNA sequencing. Fewer junction insertions and more nucleotide deletions appeared in type 1 diabetes patients. For patients, the naive, central memory and Treg TCRB repertoires appeared more alike than for healthy donors.

A sort by CD45RO/CCR7/CD25/CD127/CD95/CD27 yielded CD4+ naive, central memory, regulatory and stem cell-like memory cells. Germline lookup yields CDR1 PRHDT and CDR2 FYEKMQ (reference sequence). The CDR3 spans 15 residues. Concerning this clone itself: Its antigen is not identified. Mismatch with germline at one junction end may stem from a read error.

The isolated RNA, all of it, was reverse transcribed, so expressed TCRB transcripts were what got sequenced. Assay used: immunoSEQ multiplex PCR; TCRdb lists only in-frame clones, some missing. The sample has around 170,000 clones; approximately 8.4% are singletons. This clonotype was sampled from a woman aged 18-35 years in good health. Sequences were obtained from central memory CD4+ T cells from blood. V is TRBV13 and J is TRBJ2-5; D remains unclear. Here the CDR3 reads CASSPNPSPGETQYF. DNA for the CDR3: TGCGCCAGCAGCCCGAACCCTTCCCCCGGGGAGACCCAGTACTTC.